Sequencing of this T cell receptor beta chain was carried out in a study of T cell responses to AZD1222 COVID-19 vaccine. In the study overall: Both about-4-week and about-12-week second-dose recipients were combined.

Only in-frame clones appear in the TCRdb table, and some are missing; sequencing was by immunoSEQ multiplex PCR. The table has just under 95,000 clones, just over 85% seen once. Findings of the study overall: It should be noted that donors were predominantly white British and more often female, and clonal diversity was possibly underestimated. Recipients of AZD1222 seropositive at baseline numbered only 5 to 7. CD4 TCRs covered the whole spike, strongest at regions 160-218 and 743-854.

Comment on this clone: Its antigen is as yet unknown.

The germline V and J ends were trimmed by 2 bases and 14 bases, with 19 bases remaining between them. The CDR3 runs to 14 residues. CDR1 is SGHDN, CDR2 FVKESK, per germline. Sequencing used peripheral blood, obtained on day 0 of AZD1222 vaccination. The chain joins TRBV14 to TRBJ2-1, with D uncertain. This receptor was obtained from an adult in good health. The CDR3 DNA reads TGTGCCAGCAGCCAACACCTAGAGAACGGAGTCGAGTTCTTC. It translates to CASSQHLENGVEFF.